This is a list of T cell receptor beta chains from one sample in a study of monozygotic twins with inflammatory bowel disease. TCRdb reprocessed the 5' RACE reads, with one entry per CDR3 protein and no DNA. The sample data list about 450,000 distinct CDR3 sequences. Material: blood. The receptors were gathered from a human donor with ulcerative colitis or Crohn's disease, or a healthy co-twin of an affected twin (not recorded which). The CDR3 runs from the conserved cysteine through the conserved F or W. Each record gives: V gene, J gene, CDR3 protein.

v_call: TRBV10-2; j_call: TRBJ2-1; cdr3_aa: CASSGLGYNEQFF
v_call: TRBV6-1; j_call: TRBJ2-1; cdr3_aa: CASTLGGTNNEQFF
v_call: TRBV24-1; j_call: TRBJ2-2; cdr3_aa: CATSDLSPGGELFF
v_call: TRBV20-1; j_call: TRBJ2-5; cdr3_aa: CSANLMGETQYF
v_call: TRBV2; j_call: TRBJ2-3; cdr3_aa: CASSEGERGGRDTQYF
v_call: TRBV5-1; j_call: TRBJ2-1; cdr3_aa: CASRRDRGGSYNEQFF
v_call: TRBV6-1; j_call: TRBJ2-1; cdr3_aa: CASTPGTRMNEQFF
v_call: TRBV12-3/TRBV12-4; j_call: TRBJ1-1; cdr3_aa: CASSFSEKTEAFF
v_call: TRBV7-8; j_call: TRBJ2-4; cdr3_aa: CASSLAGLNIQYF
v_call: TRBV5-1; j_call: TRBJ1-2; cdr3_aa: CASSLATGLNYGYTF
v_call: TRBV6-1; j_call: TRBJ2-3; cdr3_aa: CASHRSGGASYTQYF
v_call: TRBV5-1; j_call: TRBJ2-5; cdr3_aa: CASSQPSGGTETQYF
v_call: TRBV18; j_call: TRBJ2-4; cdr3_aa: CASSPRSGQGRSVAKNIQYF
v_call: TRBV30; j_call: TRBJ1-5; cdr3_aa: CAWSGGNSNQPQHF
v_call: TRBV11-2; j_call: TRBJ2-1; cdr3_aa: CASSFLPQGAGNEQFF
v_call: TRBV27; j_call: TRBJ1-6; cdr3_aa: CASRAGQSPLHF
v_call: TRBV12-3/TRBV12-4; j_call: TRBJ2-1; cdr3_aa: CASKVQGVTPYNEQFF
v_call: TRBV21-1; j_call: TRBJ2-2; cdr3_aa: CASSKERDPPNTGELFF
v_call: TRBV7-2; j_call: TRBJ2-3; cdr3_aa: CASSLGQGATDTQYF
v_call: TRBV28; j_call: TRBJ1-2; cdr3_aa: CATTDNYGYTF
v_call: TRBV7-2; j_call: TRBJ1-3; cdr3_aa: CASSLKGNTIYF
v_call: TRBV5-8; j_call: TRBJ1-1; cdr3_aa: CASSLGDPRNTEAFF
v_call: TRBV6-2/TRBV6-3; j_call: TRBJ2-1; cdr3_aa: CASTSGTGGLNEQFF
v_call: TRBV3-1; j_call: TRBJ2-5; cdr3_aa: CASSQAPSGGGTQYF
v_call: TRBV4-1; j_call: TRBJ1-6; cdr3_aa: CASSQTVRRGSSYNSPLHF
v_call: TRBV5-1; j_call: TRBJ2-5; cdr3_aa: CASSQGWASGQKETQYF